This is a list of T cell receptor beta chains from one sample in a study of blood T cell repertoires in COVID-19. Only in-frame clones appear in the TCRdb table, and some are missing; sequencing was by immunoSEQ multiplex PCR. The table lists more than 150,000 clones, almost 80% of them singletons, with more than 25% in the top ten. The material sequenced was peripheral blood. These receptor sequences come from a woman in her 70s with acute or convalescent COVID-19. The conserved cysteine and the conserved F or W are not part of the CDR3 here. Fields, in order: V gene, CDR3 protein.

>TRBV14
ASSPDGGAGNTIY
>TRBV28
ASSFPGQDHGSYT
>TRBV2
ASSAGQNTEAF
>TRBV6-5
ASSWRTSGLYEQY
>TRBV6-4
ASSDSGVDGYT
>TRBV27
ASSWGANTGELF
>TRBV5-5
ASSPIFRGGYEQY
>TRBV6-1
ASSDHKHRSSYEQY
>TRBV5-1
ASSLDPGVGEKLF
>TRBV3-1/TRBV3-2
ASSQTSGAYNEQF
>TRBV10-3
AISASGGNQPQH
>TRBV5-1
ASSFRLAGENTGELF
>TRBV15
ATSRVQGVGTDTQY
>TRBV29-1
SVIQLGSSYEQY
>TRBV20-1
SAQRTGLF
>TRBV10-3
AMGVRGRGTDTQY
>TRBV6-5
ASSYSLGGRGEAF
>TRBV30
AWSWVEGAEQY
>TRBV18
ASSPDRLDYGYT
>TRBV10-2
ASSEIPLAVHYNEQF
>TRBV11-1
ASSLELTYNTEAF
>TRBV30
AWSPLGRAIYGYT
>TRBV3-1/TRBV3-2
ASSQVGGTGELF
>TRBV7-3
ASSYILAGEGEQF
>TRBV3-1/TRBV3-2
ASSQDFVDTIY
>TRBV27
ASSTSGTRISYNEQF
>TRBV3-1/TRBV3-2
ASSPGNTEAF
>TRBV12-3/TRBV12-4
ASRKRDTQY
>TRBV5-6
ASSLVTGDEQF
>TRBV12-3/TRBV12-4
ASRRGSNQPQH
>TRBV2
ASGTSNEKLF
>TRBV7-9
ASSSDRERNEKLF
>TRBV7-2
ASSFRGQTLSYEQY
>TRBV19
ASSILGAGYT
>TRBV5-5
ASSLGQINPYQETQY
>TRBV10-3
AISDNRQGRVQPQH
>TRBV4-1
ASSQDFSGGNEQF
>TRBV7-7
ASSGPGGETQY
>TRBV2
ASALMSGTGGANVLT
>TRBV6-5
ASRPTGSYEQY
>TRBV3-1/TRBV3-2
ASSQVGLLVGYEQY
>TRBV5-1
ASSSITGGSTEAF
>TRBV9
ASSVAGGPTDTQY
>TRBV5-1
ASSLYISAGTTYEQY
>TRBV29-1
SANRQRETQY
>TRBV5-6
ASSLVTSGSNYNEQF
>TRBV3-1/TRBV3-2
ASSQIAGVNEQY
>TRBV5-5
ASSFGTGNNEQF
>TRBV29-1
SVVERRAFYNEQF
>TRBV29-1
SVEDPTENYGYT
>TRBV13
ASSLWGETYEQY
>TRBV5-1
ASSLAHTNTEAF
>TRBV29-1
SVREAGPYNEQF
>TRBV18
ASSIEDRDYNSPLH
>TRBV7-2
ASAGQGTYEQY
>TRBV3-1/TRBV3-2
ASSPTGGDYGYT
>TRBV19
ASRSSGDAYTEAF